The rows below give T cell receptor beta chains drawn from one sample of a study of Graves' ophthalmopathy and Graves' hyperthyroidism. TCRdb itself ran the multiplex PCR reads through MiXCR, one entry per CDR3 protein. The sample holds about 550,000 distinct CDR3 sequences, roughly 39% seen once. Sequenced input: peripheral blood or thyroid tissue (not recorded which). The receptors here all came from an adult man with Graves' hyperthyroidism. CDR3s include the opening cysteine and the closing phenylalanine or tryptophan. D genes are given only for firm matches. The size of a clone is reported for some rows only, either as once, few or many, or as a class for expanded clones.

j_gene | abundance | v_gene | d_gene | CDR3nt | CDR3aa
TRBJ1-1 | many | TRBV29-1 | - | TGCAGCGCGATAGGACGGAACACTGAAGCTTTCTTT | CSAIGRNTEAFF
TRBJ2-2 | few | TRBV10-3 | - | TGTGCCAGCAGTGAAGCTGCCGGCGCGGCTAACACCGGGGAGCTGTTTTTT | CASSEAAGAANTGELFF
TRBJ1-1 | few | TRBV15 | - | TGTGCCACCAGCAGCCCGGACGGGAAAGCTTTCTTT | CATSSPDGKAFF
TRBJ2-1 | - | TRBV7-3 | - | TGTGCCAGCAGCTTAGTAGATCCGGGTGAGCAGTTCTTC | CASSLVDPGEQFF
TRBJ2-5 | - | TRBV25-1 | TRBD1 | TGTGCCAGCTCTCCCACGGACAGGGCGACCCCGGTAGAGACCCAGTACTTC | CASSPTDRATPVETQYF
TRBJ1-4 | - | TRBV5-1 | TRBD1 | TGCGCCAGCAGACACGGACAGGGCGGTGAAAAACTGTTTTTT | CASRHGQGGEKLFF
TRBJ1-1 | many | TRBV20-1 | - | TGCAGTGCTAGTGGCTGGGGCGAGGGACACGCTGAAGCTTTCTTT | CSASGWGEGHAEAFF
TRBJ2-2 | - | TRBV2 | - | TGTGCCAGCAGTAGGCAGAGAAACACCGGGGAGCTGTTTTTT | CASSRQRNTGELFF
TRBJ2-1 | - | TRBV2 | - | TGTGCCAGCGGGACTGGACCCTACAATGAGCAGTTCTTC | CASGTGPYNEQFF
TRBJ2-3 | - | TRBV10-3 | TRBD2 | TGTGCCATCAGTGACGGCGGGAGTACAGATACGCAGTATTTT | CAISDGGSTDTQYF
TRBJ1-1 | - | TRBV29-1 | TRBD1 | TGCAGCGCCGTAGGGGGCTCCTTGATGAACACTGAAGCTTTCTTT | CSAVGGSLMNTEAFF
TRBJ2-7 | - | TRBV6-5 | - | TGTGCCAGCAGTTACTACGGACAGGGAGGGTACGAGCAGTACTTC | CASSYYGQGGYEQYF
TRBJ1-2 | - | TRBV9 | - | TGTGCCAGCAGCGTCGGGACAACTAACTATGGCTACACCTTC | CASSVGTTNYGYTF
TRBJ1-1 | many | TRBV27 | TRBD1 | TGTGCCAGCAGGAAAGGGACAGGGGGCGGGGAAGCTTTCTTT | CASRKGTGGGEAFF
TRBJ2-5 | once | TRBV7-6 | - | TGTGCCAGCAGCGTGGGGGGCGGTAACACCGGGGAGACCCAGTACTTC | CASSVGGGNTGETQYF
TRBJ1-2 | many | TRBV19 | - | TGTGCCAGTAGTATACTGGATCCTTACTATGGCTACACCTTC | CASSILDPYYGYTF
TRBJ1-6 | many | TRBV6-5 | - | TGTGCCAGCAGTTACTCGCTCTCGGCAAAATCACCCCTCCACTTT | CASSYSLSAKSPLHF
TRBJ1-3 | once | TRBV20-1 | - | TGCAGTGCTAGAGAGCCCCAGGGTAATACCATATACTTT | CSAREPQGNTIYF
TRBJ2-7 | - | TRBV27 | - | TGTGCCAGCAGTTTACAGGGCCCTCACTACGAGCAGTACTTC | CASSLQGPHYEQYF
TRBJ2-6 | - | TRBV7-9 | TRBD2 | TGTGCCAGCAGCCTATTTGCGGGAGGTTTCCGCTCTGGGGCCAACGTCCTGACTTTC | CASSLFAGGFRSGANVLTF
TRBJ1-5 | many | TRBV19 | TRBD1 | TGTGCCAGTAGTATTAGCCCTACCGGGACAGCGAACGATCAGCCCCAGCATTTT | CASSISPTGTANDQPQHF
TRBJ1-1 | - | TRBV7-2 | TRBD1 | TGTGCCAGCAGTTACGGGAGACAGGGAAGATGGAACACTGAAGCTTTCTTT | CASSYGRQGRWNTEAFF
TRBJ1-1 | many | TRBV6-1 | - | TGTGCCAGCATGCGGGCTGGGAACACTGAAGCTTTCTTT | CASMRAGNTEAFF
TRBJ1-2 | many | TRBV15 | - | TGTGCCACCAGCAGAGCTGGAGGAGACAACTATGGCTACACCTTC | CATSRAGGDNYGYTF
TRBJ1-2 | few | TRBV6-5 | - | TGTGCCAGCAGAAGACAGGCTTCTGATGGCTACACCTTC | CASRRQASDGYTF
TRBJ1-5 | many | TRBV7-8 | - | TGTGCCAGCAGCTTCTGGACAGATAGCAATCAGCCCCAGCATTTT | CASSFWTDSNQPQHF
TRBJ1-4 | - | TRBV7-7 | - | TGTGCTAGCAGCTTCCATCAAGGGAGATTGAGGGAAAAACTGTTTTTT | CASSFHQGRLREKLFF
TRBJ1-4 | few | TRBV4-1 | TRBD1 | TGCGCCAGCAGCCAAGATAAGGACAGGGGTATTAATGAAAAACTGTTTTTT | CASSQDKDRGINEKLFF
TRBJ2-5 | few | TRBV6-1 | - | TGTGCCAGCGGTGAAGCGGAGGGACCGATTCAAGAGACCCAGTACTTC | CASGEAEGPIQETQYF
TRBJ1-6 | few | TRBV5-8 | TRBD1 | TGTGCCAGCAGCTTAATTCTGGACAGGGGTTATTCACCCCTCCACTTT | CASSLILDRGYSPLHF
TRBJ2-2 | many | TRBV5-1 | TRBD2 | TGCGCCAGCACAAGACTAGCGGGGGGCCCGGCCGGGGAGCTGTTTTTT | CASTRLAGGPAGELFF
TRBJ2-5 | many | TRBV20-1 | TRBD2 | TGCAGTGCTGGGGGAGGACTAGCTCTATTCCAAGAGACCCAGTACTTC | CSAGGGLALFQETQYF
TRBJ2-7 | - | TRBV3-1 | - | TGTGCCAGCAGCCATAGGACTACCGCCTACGAGCAGTACTTC | CASSHRTTAYEQYF
TRBJ2-1 | - | TRBV10-2 | TRBD1 | TGCGCCAGCAGTGAGTCGATTGGGACAGGGGATGAGCAGTTCTTC | CASSESIGTGDEQFF
TRBJ1-5 | many | TRBV2 | - | TGTGCCAGCAGTGAGGGGAGATGGAATCAGCCCCAGCATTTT | CASSEGRWNQPQHF
TRBJ1-1 | few | TRBV12-3/TRBV12-4 | - | TGTGCCAGCAGTCAAGAGAAAGCAGCAGGGAACACTGAAGCTTTCTTT | CASSQEKAAGNTEAFF
TRBJ2-7 | - | TRBV2 | - | TGTGCCAGCAGTGAGCCAGGGAGTAACGAGCAGTACTTC | CASSEPGSNEQYF
TRBJ1-2 | few | TRBV28 | - | TGTGCCAGCACCGAGGGGGGGGCGAAGGGCTACACCTTC | CASTEGGAKGYTF
TRBJ1-1 | - | TRBV20-1 | TRBD1 | TGCAGTGCTAGAGAACCAGGGGGTTACACTGAAGCTTTCTTT | CSAREPGGYTEAFF
TRBJ2-6 | - | TRBV15 | - | TGTGCCACCAGCAGCTCTGGGGGGAGGTACTCTGGGGCCAACGTCCTGACTTTC | CATSSSGGRYSGANVLTF
TRBJ1-5 | - | TRBV20-1 | - | TGCAGTGCTAGAATGGGGAACCAGCCCCAGCATTTT | CSARMGNQPQHF
TRBJ2-5 | many | TRBV29-1 | - | TGCAGCGTTGAATCGATTGTCGGAGAGACCCAGTACTTC | CSVESIVGETQYF
TRBJ1-3 | many | TRBV7-9 | - | TGTGCCAGCAGCTTTTCCGGTGGAAACACCATATATTTT | CASSFSGGNTIYF
TRBJ2-2 | - | TRBV4-1 | TRBD1 | TGCGCCAGCAGCCCTAGTCCCGGGACAGGCCCTGCCGGGGAGCTGTTTTTT | CASSPSPGTGPAGELFF
TRBJ2-7 | many | TRBV7-8 | TRBD2 | TGTGCCAGCAGCTTAGGACTAGCGGGGGGGAGGGCCTACGAGCAGTACTTC | CASSLGLAGGRAYEQYF
TRBJ1-5 | - | TRBV18 | - | TGTGCCAGCTCACCATGGCAGGGAGAGGATCAGCCCCAGCATTTT | CASSPWQGEDQPQHF
TRBJ1-6 | few | TRBV12-3/TRBV12-4 | - | TGTGCCAGCAGTTTCGGGAGTACGAGGGGTTCCTATAATTCACCCCTCCACTTT | CASSFGSTRGSYNSPLHF
TRBJ2-3 | once | TRBV25-1 | TRBD2 | TGTGCCAGCAGTGGCAATAGCGGGACTAGCACAGATACGCAGTATTTT | CASSGNSGTSTDTQYF
TRBJ1-5 | many | TRBV6-5 | - | TGTGCCAGCAGTGGCTCTTTTCAGCCCCAGCATTTT | CASSGSFQPQHF
TRBJ1-3 | - | TRBV7-8 | - | TGTGCCAGCAGCTTAGTTGGGGGCTGGGTGAACACCATATATTTT | CASSLVGGWVNTIYF
TRBJ2-1 | - | TRBV7-2 | - | TGTGCCAGCAGCCCGACAGCCTCCTACAATGAGCAGTTCTTC | CASSPTASYNEQFF
TRBJ1-2 | many | TRBV19 | - | TGTGCCAGTAGTCCGACACTGCGCGACTATGGCTACACCTTC | CASSPTLRDYGYTF
TRBJ2-1 | - | TRBV29-1 | - | TGCAGCGTTGTGCAGGCGGATGGCTATGAGCAGTTCTTC | CSVVQADGYEQFF
TRBJ1-2 | few | TRBV6-5 | TRBD1 | TGTGCCAGCAGTTATAAGGGGACAGGGTTGAGGACTAACTATGGCTACACCTTC | CASSYKGTGLRTNYGYTF
TRBJ1-2 | many | TRBV20-1 | - | TGCAGTGCCTTACCCCCCGGGGGTCGGATCTATGGCTACACCTTC | CSALPPGGRIYGYTF
TRBJ1-2 | few | TRBV6-1 | - | TGTGCCAGCAGGCGCCTGGGCCTGGACTATGGCTACACCTTC | CASRRLGLDYGYTF
TRBJ2-5 | - | TRBV11-3 | - | TGTACCAGCAGCTTAGGAGGAAAAGAGACCCAGTACTTC | CTSSLGGKETQYF
TRBJ2-7 | many | TRBV20-1 | TRBD2 | TGCAGTGCTAGAGATTGGGTGCGGGGGGGCTACGAGCAGTACTTC | CSARDWVRGGYEQYF
TRBJ1-5 | few | TRBV19 | TRBD1 | TGTGCCAGTAGTCCACGGGACAGGGTTAATCAGCCCCAGCATTTT | CASSPRDRVNQPQHF